This TCR beta chain comes out of a study of CD8+CD57+ T cells in acquired aplastic anemia. At the level of the study: The sorted CD4+ and CD8+ cells yielded an average around 3.2 ug of DNA. Points from the study as a whole: The number of CD8+ CDR3 sequences shared by patients and controls was 25 to 35.

Genomic DNA, the template, was used for profiling of the TCR beta VDJ and CDR3. A single record per CDR3 protein comes from TCRdb applying MiXCR to the reads. The table records 190,000 or so distinct CDR3 sequences, roughly 57% of them present only once. Of note for this clonotype: What it binds is not known.

Germline loops: CDR1 KGHDR, CDR2 SFDVKD. This CDR3 contains 17 residues. With 5 bases removed from V and 0 bases from J, the gap between germline ends came to 17 bases. Sample: sorted CD4+, CD8+, or CD8+CD57+ T cells (not recorded which) from PBMCs. The clonotype comes from a human donor in good health. The V gene is TRBV24-1, the J gene TRBJ2-3, with D possibly being TRBD2 (6 bases). CDR3 residues: CATSVSPDYTSTDTQYF. The CDR3 DNA is TGTGCCACCAGTGTAAGCCCGGACTACACTAGCACAGATACGCAGTATTTT.